The rows below give T cell receptor beta chains drawn from one sample of a study of blood T cell repertoires in COVID-19. Profiled with immunoSEQ multiplex PCR; TCRdb holds only in-frame clones, not every one. The top ten clones hold around 2.6% of a sample with approximately 300,000 clones, over 85% of them seen once. Sequencing used PBMCs or T cells enriched from blood (not recorded which). Source of these receptors: a man aged 55 to 70 who had recovered from COVID-19. CDR3s include the opening cysteine and the closing phenylalanine or tryptophan. Fields, in order: J gene, CDR3 length, D gene, clone size, V gene, CDR3 DNA, CDR3 protein. D genes are given only for firm matches. Clone size is not always given. Where it is, it says once, few, many or a class for expanded clones.

J gene: TRBJ1-5; CDR3 length: 16; D gene: NA; clone size: NA; V gene: TRBV15; CDR3 DNA: TGTGCCACCAGCCGTCAGGGCGCGAGTGTCAATCAGCCCCAGCATTTT; CDR3 protein: CATSRQGASVNQPQHF
J gene: TRBJ1-6; CDR3 length: 15; D gene: NA; clone size: NA; V gene: TRBV27; CDR3 DNA: TGTGCCAGCACCACAGTGAGCTCCTATAATTCACCCCTCCACTTT; CDR3 protein: CASTTVSSYNSPLHF
J gene: TRBJ2-7; CDR3 length: 14; D gene: NA; clone size: NA; V gene: TRBV3-1/TRBV3-2; CDR3 DNA: TGTGCCAGCAGCCAAGTTTACAGGGTTGGCGAGCAGTACTTC; CDR3 protein: CASSQVYRVGEQYF
J gene: TRBJ1-2; CDR3 length: 13; D gene: NA; clone size: NA; V gene: TRBV30; CDR3 DNA: TGTGCCTGGAGACAGGGCAGTACCTATGGCTACACCTTC; CDR3 protein: CAWRQGSTYGYTF
J gene: TRBJ1-2; CDR3 length: 14; D gene: NA; clone size: NA; V gene: TRBV7-2; CDR3 DNA: TGTGCCAGCAGCTTAGCCCGTAGGCTAGATGGCTACACCTTC; CDR3 protein: CASSLARRLDGYTF
J gene: TRBJ1-5; CDR3 length: 13; D gene: NA; clone size: NA; V gene: TRBV19; CDR3 DNA: TGTGCCAGTAGTAGCCAGGCCAATCAGCCCCAGCATTTT; CDR3 protein: CASSSQANQPQHF
J gene: TRBJ1-2; CDR3 length: 13; D gene: NA; clone size: NA; V gene: TRBV2; CDR3 DNA: TGTGCCAGCAGTCTAGGACAGAACTATGGCTACACCTTC; CDR3 protein: CASSLGQNYGYTF
J gene: TRBJ1-4; CDR3 length: 15; D gene: TRBD1; clone size: NA; V gene: TRBV5-4; CDR3 DNA: TGTGCCAGCAGCTTACAGGGGGCTGCTAATGAAAAACTGTTTTTT; CDR3 protein: CASSLQGAANEKLFF
J gene: TRBJ2-5; CDR3 length: 14; D gene: NA; clone size: NA; V gene: TRBV7-2; CDR3 DNA: TGTGCCAGCAGCTTATCACAGGGGGGGAAGACCCAGTACTTC; CDR3 protein: CASSLSQGGKTQYF
J gene: TRBJ2-1; CDR3 length: 13; D gene: NA; clone size: NA; V gene: TRBV7-9; CDR3 DNA: TGTGCCAGCAGCACCGGACACCCTTATGAGCAGTTCTTC; CDR3 protein: CASSTGHPYEQFF
J gene: TRBJ2-7; CDR3 length: 16; D gene: TRBD1; clone size: NA; V gene: TRBV18; CDR3 DNA: TGTGCCAGCTCACCGCGAGGTGGGCAGGGGGCCGACGAGCAGTACTTC; CDR3 protein: CASSPRGGQGADEQYF
J gene: TRBJ1-4; CDR3 length: 15; D gene: TRBD1; clone size: NA; V gene: TRBV30; CDR3 DNA: TGTGCCTGGAGTCCCGCACCAACAGGGGCTGAAAAACTGTTTTTT; CDR3 protein: CAWSPAPTGAEKLFF
J gene: TRBJ1-2; CDR3 length: 14; D gene: NA; clone size: NA; V gene: TRBV9; CDR3 DNA: TGTGCCAGCAGCGTAGGAGGAGTTAACTATGGCTACACCTTC; CDR3 protein: CASSVGGVNYGYTF
J gene: TRBJ1-5; CDR3 length: 14; D gene: NA; clone size: once; V gene: TRBV9; CDR3 DNA: TGTGCCAGCAGCGTCGCGGGGAGCAATCAGCCCCAGCATTTT; CDR3 protein: CASSVAGSNQPQHF
J gene: TRBJ2-7; CDR3 length: 13; D gene: NA; clone size: NA; V gene: TRBV7-2; CDR3 DNA: TGTGCCAGCAGCTTAGGGCCCCTTTTTGAGCAGTACTTC; CDR3 protein: CASSLGPLFEQYF
J gene: TRBJ1-3; CDR3 length: 16; D gene: NA; clone size: NA; V gene: TRBV5-1; CDR3 DNA: TGCGCCAGCAGCTTGGACAGGGAGAACTCTGGAAACACCATATATTTT; CDR3 protein: CASSLDRENSGNTIYF
J gene: TRBJ2-3; CDR3 length: 18; D gene: TRBD1; clone size: NA; V gene: TRBV3-1/TRBV3-2; CDR3 DNA: TGTGCCAGCAGCCGCCGGAGACCATCACAGGGGGCGCAGGATACGCAGTATTTT; CDR3 protein: CASSRRRPSQGAQDTQYF
J gene: TRBJ2-1; CDR3 length: 14; D gene: TRBD1; clone size: NA; V gene: TRBV28; CDR3 DNA: TGTGCCAGCAGGGGACAGGGGGCTTACAATGAGCAGTTCTTC; CDR3 protein: CASRGQGAYNEQFF
J gene: TRBJ1-2; CDR3 length: 16; D gene: TRBD1; clone size: NA; V gene: TRBV28; CDR3 DNA: TGTGCCAGCAGCTCCCCGGGACAGGGGGCGCGGGGTGGCTACACCTTC; CDR3 protein: CASSSPGQGARGGYTF
J gene: TRBJ2-1; CDR3 length: 17; D gene: TRBD2; clone size: NA; V gene: TRBV9; CDR3 DNA: TGTGCCAGCAGCGTAGAGCCTAGCGGCCAACCCTACAATGAGCAGTTCTTC; CDR3 protein: CASSVEPSGQPYNEQFF
J gene: TRBJ2-2; CDR3 length: 16; D gene: TRBD2; clone size: NA; V gene: TRBV7-2; CDR3 DNA: TGTGCCAGCAGGCCTAGCGGGGGGACGAACACCGGGGAGCTGTTTTTT; CDR3 protein: CASRPSGGTNTGELFF
J gene: TRBJ1-3; CDR3 length: 15; D gene: NA; clone size: once; V gene: TRBV28; CDR3 DNA: TGTGCCAGCAGTTTACCGGGGAGCTCTGGAAACACCATATATTTT; CDR3 protein: CASSLPGSSGNTIYF
J gene: TRBJ1-2; CDR3 length: 14; D gene: TRBD1; clone size: NA; V gene: TRBV10-3; CDR3 DNA: TGTGCCATCAGTGCTGCGACAGGGATCGGTGGCTACACCTTC; CDR3 protein: CAISAATGIGGYTF
J gene: TRBJ1-2; CDR3 length: 15; D gene: NA; clone size: NA; V gene: TRBV2; CDR3 DNA: TGTGCCAGCAGTGCGTGGGGGAGGCTCTCCTATGGCTACACCTTC; CDR3 protein: CASSAWGRLSYGYTF
J gene: TRBJ2-3; CDR3 length: 14; D gene: TRBD2; clone size: NA; V gene: TRBV29-1; CDR3 DNA: TGCAGCGTCTCAGCGGGAGGGGGCACAGATACGCAGTATTTT; CDR3 protein: CSVSAGGGTDTQYF
J gene: TRBJ1-1; CDR3 length: 11; D gene: NA; clone size: NA; V gene: TRBV5-1; CDR3 DNA: TGCGCCAGCAGGAACCCGGGGGAAGCTTTCTTT; CDR3 protein: CASRNPGEAFF
J gene: TRBJ2-3; CDR3 length: 19; D gene: TRBD2; clone size: NA; V gene: TRBV7-9; CDR3 DNA: TGTGCCAGCAGCTTTAAACTAGCGGGGGGATCCTTTCACACAGATACGCAGTATTTT; CDR3 protein: CASSFKLAGGSFHTDTQYF
J gene: TRBJ1-2; CDR3 length: 14; D gene: TRBD1; clone size: NA; V gene: TRBV29-1; CDR3 DNA: TGCAGCGTCCGAGATGGGCAGGGGGCATATGGCTACACCTTC; CDR3 protein: CSVRDGQGAYGYTF
J gene: TRBJ2-3; CDR3 length: 18; D gene: TRBD2; clone size: NA; V gene: TRBV4-2; CDR3 DNA: TGTGCCAGCAGCCAAGACCCTATAAGCGGGACTAGCACAGATACGCAGTATTTT; CDR3 protein: CASSQDPISGTSTDTQYF
J gene: TRBJ1-2; CDR3 length: 17; D gene: TRBD1; clone size: once; V gene: TRBV6-1; CDR3 DNA: TGTGCCAGCAGTGCCCGGACAGGGGGCCGAGCGTATGGTGGCTACACCTTC; CDR3 protein: CASSARTGGRAYGGYTF
J gene: TRBJ2-2; CDR3 length: 16; D gene: TRBD2; clone size: once; V gene: TRBV7-9; CDR3 DNA: TGTGCCAGCAGCGCGGGACTAGCCTCTAACACCGGGGAGCTGTTTTTT; CDR3 protein: CASSAGLASNTGELFF
J gene: TRBJ1-2; CDR3 length: 13; D gene: NA; clone size: NA; V gene: TRBV12-3/TRBV12-4; CDR3 DNA: TGTGCCAGCAGTTTGGACAGAAACTATGGCTACACCTTC; CDR3 protein: CASSLDRNYGYTF
J gene: TRBJ2-7; CDR3 length: 15; D gene: NA; clone size: NA; V gene: TRBV7-2; CDR3 DNA: TGTGCCAGCAGCTTAGATGGAGGGCTCGGTGACGAGCAGTACTTC; CDR3 protein: CASSLDGGLGDEQYF
J gene: TRBJ2-5; CDR3 length: 15; D gene: NA; clone size: NA; V gene: TRBV4-2; CDR3 DNA: TGTGCCAGCAGCCAAGGAGCCGGGGAAGGAGAGACCCAGTACTTC; CDR3 protein: CASSQGAGEGETQYF
J gene: TRBJ1-2; CDR3 length: 14; D gene: NA; clone size: NA; V gene: TRBV30; CDR3 DNA: TGTGCCTGGAGTGTACGTGCAGGGGTCTATGGCTACACCTTC; CDR3 protein: CAWSVRAGVYGYTF
J gene: TRBJ2-5; CDR3 length: 15; D gene: TRBD2; clone size: NA; V gene: TRBV5-4; CDR3 DNA: TGTGCCAGCAGCTTGGACGCTAGCGGTAGAGAGACCCAGTACTTC; CDR3 protein: CASSLDASGRETQYF
J gene: TRBJ2-1; CDR3 length: 13; D gene: NA; clone size: NA; V gene: TRBV5-4; CDR3 DNA: TGTGCCAGCAGCTGGTCGGACTCTAATGAGCAGTTCTTC; CDR3 protein: CASSWSDSNEQFF
J gene: TRBJ1-2; CDR3 length: 13; D gene: TRBD1; clone size: NA; V gene: TRBV7-9; CDR3 DNA: TGTGCCAGCAGCTCAGGACAGGGACGCGGCTACACCTTC; CDR3 protein: CASSSGQGRGYTF
J gene: TRBJ1-2; CDR3 length: 13; D gene: NA; clone size: NA; V gene: TRBV24-1; CDR3 DNA: TGTGCCACCAGTGCCCGGACGGGGTATGGCTACACCTTC; CDR3 protein: CATSARTGYGYTF
J gene: TRBJ2-7; CDR3 length: 15; D gene: TRBD2; clone size: NA; V gene: TRBV5-5; CDR3 DNA: TGTGCCAGCAGCCTTACTAGCGGAGGAATGTACGAGCAGTACTTC; CDR3 protein: CASSLTSGGMYEQYF
J gene: TRBJ1-4; CDR3 length: 18; D gene: NA; clone size: NA; V gene: TRBV24-1; CDR3 DNA: TGTGCCACCAGTGATTTTAACAGGCCACACTCGCCGGGTGAAAAACTGTTTTTT; CDR3 protein: CATSDFNRPHSPGEKLFF
J gene: TRBJ2-5; CDR3 length: 14; D gene: NA; clone size: NA; V gene: TRBV27; CDR3 DNA: TGTGCCAGCAGTTTATATTCTAGCGAAGAGACCCAGTACTTC; CDR3 protein: CASSLYSSEETQYF
J gene: TRBJ1-1; CDR3 length: 13; D gene: NA; clone size: NA; V gene: TRBV5-1; CDR3 DNA: TGCGCCAGCAGCAACCTCGGGGGGGCTGAAGCTTTCTTT; CDR3 protein: CASSNLGGAEAFF
J gene: TRBJ1-2; CDR3 length: 13; D gene: NA; clone size: once; V gene: TRBV19; CDR3 DNA: TGTGCCAGTAGTATCACGGGTTCTCAAGGCTACACCTTC; CDR3 protein: CASSITGSQGYTF
J gene: TRBJ2-1; CDR3 length: 19; D gene: TRBD1; clone size: NA; V gene: TRBV6-1; CDR3 DNA: TGTGCCAGCAGTGCCGGGACAGGGCTTGCCAAGGGCTCCTACAATGAGCAGTTCTTC; CDR3 protein: CASSAGTGLAKGSYNEQFF
J gene: TRBJ2-5; CDR3 length: 13; D gene: NA; clone size: NA; V gene: TRBV15; CDR3 DNA: TGTGCCACCAGCAGACAGGGGTTGGAGACCCAGTACTTC; CDR3 protein: CATSRQGLETQYF
J gene: TRBJ2-3; CDR3 length: 17; D gene: NA; clone size: NA; V gene: TRBV3-1/TRBV3-2; CDR3 DNA: TGTGCCAGCAGCCACATCTACAGCTCAATGGGCACAGATACGCAGTATTTT; CDR3 protein: CASSHIYSSMGTDTQYF
J gene: TRBJ2-1; CDR3 length: 15; D gene: TRBD2; clone size: once; V gene: TRBV6-5; CDR3 DNA: TGTGCCAGCAGTCGAGGACTAGCGAGGAACAATGAGCAGTTCTTC; CDR3 protein: CASSRGLARNNEQFF
J gene: TRBJ2-7; CDR3 length: 14; D gene: NA; clone size: NA; V gene: TRBV28; CDR3 DNA: TGTGCCAGCAGGGAACCGGGACTCAACTACGAGCAGTACTTC; CDR3 protein: CASREPGLNYEQYF
J gene: TRBJ2-2; CDR3 length: 17; D gene: TRBD2; clone size: NA; V gene: TRBV9; CDR3 DNA: TGTGCCAGCAGCGTAGAGTATGGGAGGGATAACACCGGGGAGCTGTTTTTT; CDR3 protein: CASSVEYGRDNTGELFF
J gene: TRBJ2-1; CDR3 length: 13; D gene: TRBD1; clone size: NA; V gene: TRBV9; CDR3 DNA: TGTGCCAGCAGCAAGGACAGGGGCGCGCCACAGTTCTTC; CDR3 protein: CASSKDRGAPQFF
J gene: TRBJ2-1; CDR3 length: 13; D gene: TRBD2; clone size: NA; V gene: TRBV5-1; CDR3 DNA: TGCGCCAGCAGCTGGGGGGGAGACAATGAGCAGTTCTTC; CDR3 protein: CASSWGGDNEQFF
J gene: TRBJ2-1; CDR3 length: 17; D gene: TRBD2; clone size: NA; V gene: TRBV9; CDR3 DNA: TGTGCCAGCAGCGCCCCCATTCGGCGGGAGGGTTACAATGAGCAGTTCTTC; CDR3 protein: CASSAPIRREGYNEQFF
J gene: TRBJ1-3; CDR3 length: 12; D gene: NA; clone size: NA; V gene: TRBV6-5; CDR3 DNA: TGTGCCAGCATGAGCTCTGGAAACACCATATATTTT; CDR3 protein: CASMSSGNTIYF